This entry lists 26 T cell receptor beta chains sequenced from one sample in a study of blood T cell repertoires in COVID-19. Clones were sequenced by immunoSEQ multiplex PCR, and TCRdb holds only the in-frame ones, with some missing. The sample carries 28,000 or so clones, 91% recorded once. The sequenced material came from peripheral blood. These receptor sequences come from a human donor with active COVID-19. The donor label of this sample is uncertain.

The genes are TRBV7-8 and TRBJ2-3; the match to TRBD2 covers 7 bases. CDR1 is SGHVS, CDR2 FQNEAQ, per germline. The CDR3 is 15 amino acids. V shed 5 bases and J 4 bases; nucleotides not matched to a gene: 9. CDR3 DNA sequence: TGTGCCAGCAGCCCCTGGGAGCGGGGCTCAGATACGCAGTATTTT. Translated: CASSPWERGSDTQYF.

The chain uses TRBV27 and TRBJ2-7; TRBD2 is a possible D gene (6 bases). Trimming shortened V by 6 bases and J by 1 base, and 10 bases separated the two germline ends. CDR1 is MNHEY, CDR2 SMNVEV, per germline (reference sequence). The CDR3 contains 13 residues. The CDR3 reads CASRTGGSYEQYF. CDR3 in DNA: TGTGCCAGCAGGACCGGGGGATCCTACGAGCAGTACTTC.

The J gene is TRBJ1-1, the V gene TRBV7-3, with D unclear. V was shortened by 5 bases and J by 0 bases, with 7 bases between the two germline ends. CDR3 size: 13 residues. Looked up from germline, CDR1 is SGHTA and CDR2 is FQGTGA. The CDR3 is CASSRELNTEAFF. For the CDR3, the DNA is TGTGCCAGCAGCCGCGAATTGAACACTGAAGCTTTCTTT. Together with reference TRBV7-3 and TRBJ1-1, the CDR3 gives the full variable domain: GAGVSQTPSNKVTEKGKYVELRCDPISGHTALYWYRQSLGQGPEFLIYFQGTGAADDSGLPNDRFFAVRPEGSVSTLKIQRTERGDSAVYLCASSRELNTEAFFGQGTRLTVV.

This chain joins TRBV6-6 and TRBJ2-2; TRBD2 might be the D (6 bases). The CDR3 consists of 14 residues. The V end lost 7 bases, the J end lost 0 bases, and 9 bases lay between the germline ends. Looked up from germline, CDR1 is MNHNY and CDR2 is SVGAGI (reference sequence). The CDR3 sequence is CASKAGSNTGELFF. CDR3 sequence (DNA): TGTGCCAGCAAAGCGGGTTCGAACACCGGGGAGCTGTTTTTT.

The chain is built from TRBV19 and TRBJ2-3; a weak D match, TRBD2 (6 bases). Germline V lookup: CDR1 LNHDA, CDR2 SQIVND (reference sequence). The CDR3 totals 16 residues. Trimming took off 5 bases at V and 5 bases at J, with 20 bases between the two ends. CDR3 sequence (DNA): TGTGCCAGTAGTCCCCGGAGGGCCCGCATGGGAGATACGCAGTATTTT. This sequence encodes CASSPRRARMGDTQYF.

The chain carries TRBV11-2 and TRBJ2-2, with 7 bases identical to TRBD1. Looked up from germline, CDR1 is SGHAT and CDR2 is FQNNGV. V dropped 5 bases and J dropped 5; count of bases not matched to a gene: 2. The CDR3 has 13 amino acids. CDR3 bases: TGTGCCAGCAGCCTACAGGGGACCGGGGAGCTGTTTTTT. Translation gives CASSLQGTGELFF.

The chain carries TRBV5-1 and TRBJ2-7; 7 nucleotides agree with TRBD2. V lost 3 bases to trimming and J lost 4 bases; unmatched junction nucleotides: 7. The CDR3 is 14 amino acids. The germline gives CDR1 SGHRS, CDR2 YFSETQ. CDR3 bases: TGCGCCAGCAGCTGGGGCGGGGGAGGTTACGAGCAGTACTTC. This gives the protein CASSWGGGGYEQYF.

V usage is TRBV21-1 and J usage is TRBJ2-7; TRBD1 is the table's D call, not checked against the DNA. TRBV21-1 is a documented pseudogene. The length of the CDR3 is 16 residues. The CDR3 protein is CASSSVGGTGSIGQYF. The CDR3, as DNA: TGTGCCAGCAGCTCCGTGGGGGGGACAGGGAGTATCGGGCAGTACTTC.

The CDR3 DNA reads as TGTGCCAGCACCCGGGGACAGGGGGCCACCTACGAGCAGTACTTC. Its protein is CASTRGQGATYEQYF. The chain uses TRBV28 and TRBJ2-7, with 12 bases fitting TRBD1. The CDR3 is 15 residues long. CDR1 is MDHEN and CDR2 is SYDVKM in the germline V gene. With 7 bases clipped from V and 2 bases from J, the junction kept 6 bases outside the gene matches.

The V and J genes are TRBV7-9 and TRBJ2-1; 14 bases line up with TRBD2. Germline CDR1 and CDR2: SEHNR and FQNEAQ (reference sequence). The V gene end was trimmed by 5 bases and the J gene end by 7 bases; junction bases not matched to a gene: 4. The CDR3 runs 15 residues. This CDR3 is CASSPTSGGANEQFF. The CDR3 DNA follows: TGTGCCAGCAGCCCGACTAGCGGGGGGGCAAATGAGCAGTTCTTC.

This clone appeared once. The CDR3 bases are TGTGCCAGCAGTTTACTAGACAGGCGCTCCTACGAGCAGTACTTC. Its protein product is CASSLLDRRSYEQYF. This chain uses TRBV28 with TRBJ2-7, with TRBD1 as a possible D gene (6 bases). This CDR3 comprises 15 residues. Trimming took off 2 bases at V and 0 bases at J, with 11 bases between the two ends. Germline CDR1 and CDR2: MDHEN and SYDVKM. Drawing the rest from reference TRBV28 and TRBJ2-7, the complete variable domain is DVKVTQSSRYLVKRTGEKVFLECVQDMDHENMFWYRQDPGLGLRLIYFSYDVKMKEKGDIPEGYSVSREKKERFSLILESASTNQTSMYLCASSLLDRRSYEQYFGPGTRLTVT.

This sequence joins TRBV3-1 (or the pseudogene TRBV3-2) and TRBJ2-5, with D perhaps TRBD2 (7 bases). V was cut by 4 bases and J by 5 bases, with 17 bases left in between. Germline V lookup: CDR1 LGHDT, CDR2 YNNKEL (reference sequence). The CDR3 length is 15 residues. In nucleotides, the CDR3 is TGTGCCAGCAGCCCCCGGGGGGTCGGGGGCGAGACCCAGTACTTC. Translation: CASSPRGVGGETQYF.

The chain has TRBV4-3 and TRBJ2-5, with D possibly TRBD2 on 6 matching bases. V was clipped by 0 bases and J by 0 bases, with 11 bases between them. This CDR3 has 16 residues. Germline V gene data show CDR1 as LGHNA and CDR2 as YSLEER. CDR3 bases: TGCGCCAGCAGCCAAGAATGGCGGGGCCACCAAGAGACCCAGTACTTC. Translating gives CASSQEWRGHQETQYF.

The genes are TRBV15 and TRBJ2-1, with 9 nucleotides matching TRBD2. Germline V gene data show CDR1 as LNHNV and CDR2 as YYDKDF (reference sequence). The J segment lost 4 bases and the V segment lost 2 bases, leaving 3 bases of the junction unmatched. This CDR3 region has 15 residues. The CDR3 spells CATSRTSGPYNEQFF. The CDR3 coding sequence is TGTGCCACCAGCAGAACTAGCGGGCCGTACAATGAGCAGTTCTTC.

The CDR3, as DNA: TGTGCCAGCAGCGTAGGCAGCGGGGGTAGCAATGAGCAGTTCTTC. Its protein product is CASSVGSGGSNEQFF. The rearrangement links TRBV9 to TRBJ2-1; 8 bases line up with TRBD2. Per germline, CDR1 SGDLS and CDR2 YYNGEE. This CDR3 has 15 amino acids. J lost 6 bases, V lost 0 bases, and 5 bases had no gene match.

J is TRBJ2-3 and V is TRBV11-2; tentative D call: TRBD2 (6 bases). This CDR3 region has 15 residues. The V gene's germline CDR1 is SGHAT and CDR2 FQNNGV. V was clipped by 5 bases and J by 0 bases, with 12 bases between them. This chain's CDR3 is CASSRDGGSTDTQYF. The CDR3 DNA reads TGTGCCAGCAGCCGAGATGGGGGGAGCACAGATACGCAGTATTTT.

This chain connects TRBV18 to TRBJ1-1; D is unresolved. The V gene's germline CDR1 is KGHSH and CDR2 LQKENI. The CDR3 totals 11 residues. Trimming removed 6 bases from V and 2 bases from J, with 4 bases in between. CDR3 residues: CASSHNTEAFF. CDR3 sequence (DNA): TGTGCCAGCTCTCATAACACTGAAGCTTTCTTT.

The V call is TRBV3-1 (or the pseudogene TRBV3-2), the J call TRBJ2-1; no reliable D call. Between the trimmed V and J ends, which lost 8 bases and 5 bases, there was a span of 16 bases. Germline lookup yields CDR1 LGHDT and CDR2 YNNKEL (reference sequence). The CDR3 covers 14 residues. The CDR3 nucleotides read TGTGCCAGCTCCCACAAAAACTACCACAATGAGCAGTTCTTC. Translating it yields CASSHKNYHNEQFF.

The gene calls are TRBV18 and TRBJ1-1; D is possibly TRBD1 (6 bases). The CDR3 extends over 17 amino acids. V lost 6 bases and J 0 bases, leaving 20 bases between the germline ends. Germline V gene data show CDR1 as KGHSH and CDR2 as LQKENI. The CDR3 region is CASSQNMDSGMNTEAFF. The CDR3 nucleotides read TGTGCCAGCTCCCAGAACATGGACAGCGGCATGAACACTGAAGCTTTCTTT. The full variable domain, completed using reference TRBV18 and TRBJ1-1, is NAGVMQNPRHLVRRRGQEARLRCSPMKGHSHVYWYRQLPEEGLKFMVYLQKENIIDESGMPKERFSAEFPKEGPSILRIQQVVRGDSAAYFCASSQNMDSGMNTEAFFGQGTRLTVV.

The J gene is TRBJ2-7, the V gene TRBV7-2; 13 nucleotides match TRBD2. The CDR3 has 13 amino acids. The V and J ends lost 6 bases and 5 bases, in that order; junction bases with no gene match: 1. Germline loops: CDR1 SGHTA, CDR2 FQGNSA. The CDR3 region has the DNA TGTGCCAGCAGGACTAGCGGGGGGAACGAGCAGTACTTC. Translated, it gives CASRTSGGNEQYF.

The chain links TRBV6-2 or TRBV6-3 to TRBJ1-1; unclear D gene. The CDR3 totals 13 residues. Germline V gene lookup returns CDR1 MNHEY and CDR2 SVGEGT. V shed 1 base and J shed 2 bases, with 5 bases lying between them. The CDR3 DNA reads TGTGCCAGCAGTTACTTCAGAAACACTGAAGCTTTCTTT. This gives the protein CASSYFRNTEAFF.

CDR3 loop: CASSPGTGVGSPLHF. The CDR3 DNA reads TGTGCCAGCAGCCCCGGGACAGGGGTCGGTTCACCCCTCCACTTT. The chain recombines TRBV6-2 or TRBV6-3 with TRBJ1-6, with 10 bases identical to TRBD1. The junction had 8 bases not matched to a gene; V was cut back by 6 bases and J by 9 bases. Germline V gene sequence: CDR1 MNHEY, CDR2 SVGEGT. CDR3 length: 15 amino acids.

The V and J genes are TRBV27 and TRBJ2-7, with 7 bases matching TRBD2. J was trimmed by 5 bases and V by 1 base; bases with no gene match: 5. Germline CDR1 is MNHEY and CDR2 is SMNVEV (reference sequence). This CDR3 has 14 amino acids. The DNA of the CDR3 is TGTGCCAGCAGTTTATTGGGAGGGGAGCACGAGCAGTACTTC. It encodes CASSLLGGEHEQYF.

The chain has TRBV5-4 and TRBJ2-2, with a possible D match to TRBD2 (6 bases). Germline-derived CDR1 and CDR2 are SGHNT and YYREEE (reference sequence). The CDR3 runs to 18 residues. Trimming left V 2 bases short and J 4 bases short, with 21 bases between. CDR3 DNA sequence: TGTGCCAGCAGCTTACCCGGGAGAGGGTTTAAGCGCACCGGGGAGCTGTTTTTT. Its translation: CASSLPGRGFKRTGELFF.

This sequence joins TRBV10-3 and TRBJ2-7, with TRBD1 matching 12 bases. Germline loops: CDR1 ENHRY, CDR2 SYGVKD. Trimming cost V 4 bases and J 7 bases; bases outside gene matches: 8. The CDR3 runs to 15 residues. The CDR3 spells CAISVTGDRGREQYF. Here the CDR3 DNA reads TGTGCCATCAGTGTAACAGGGGACAGGGGGCGGGAGCAGTACTTC.

The count of this clone is one. The chain couples TRBV2 to TRBJ2-7, with 7 bases aligning to TRBD1. The trim removed 3 bases at V and 3 bases at J, leaving 8 bases unmatched. This CDR3 has 15 amino acids. CDR1 SNHLY and CDR2 FYNNEI come from the germline V gene. CDR3 sequence reads: CASSDLTGLNYEQYF. CDR3 nucleotides: TGTGCCAGCAGTGATTTGACAGGGCTTAACTACGAGCAGTACTTC.